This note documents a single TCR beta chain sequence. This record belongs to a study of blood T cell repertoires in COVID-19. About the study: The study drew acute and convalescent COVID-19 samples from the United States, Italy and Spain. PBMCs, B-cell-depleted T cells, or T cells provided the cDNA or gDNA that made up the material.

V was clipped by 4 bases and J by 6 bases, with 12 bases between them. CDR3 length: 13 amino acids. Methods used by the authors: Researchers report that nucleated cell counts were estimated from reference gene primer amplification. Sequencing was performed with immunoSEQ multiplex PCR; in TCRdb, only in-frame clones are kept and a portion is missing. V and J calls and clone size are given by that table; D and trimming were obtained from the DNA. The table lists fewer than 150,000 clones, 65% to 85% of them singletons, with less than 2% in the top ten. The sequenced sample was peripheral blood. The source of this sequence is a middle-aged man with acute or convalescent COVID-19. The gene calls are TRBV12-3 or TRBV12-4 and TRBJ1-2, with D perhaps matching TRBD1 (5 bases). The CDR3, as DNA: TGTGCCAGCAGTTCCTCGGGCAGGGATGGCTACACCTTC. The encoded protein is CASSSSGRDGYTF.